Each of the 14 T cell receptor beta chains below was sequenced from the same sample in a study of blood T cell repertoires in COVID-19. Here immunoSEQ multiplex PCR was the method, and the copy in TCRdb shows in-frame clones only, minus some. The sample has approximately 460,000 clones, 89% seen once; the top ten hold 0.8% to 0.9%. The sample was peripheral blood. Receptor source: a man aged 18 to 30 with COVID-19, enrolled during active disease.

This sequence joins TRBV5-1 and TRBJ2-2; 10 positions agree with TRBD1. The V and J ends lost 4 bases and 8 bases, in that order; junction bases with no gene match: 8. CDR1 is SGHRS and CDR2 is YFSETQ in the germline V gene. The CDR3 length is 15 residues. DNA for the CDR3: TGCGCCAGCAGCCCGGGACAGGGGTTCGTAGGGGAGCTGTTTTTT. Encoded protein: CASSPGQGFVGELFF.

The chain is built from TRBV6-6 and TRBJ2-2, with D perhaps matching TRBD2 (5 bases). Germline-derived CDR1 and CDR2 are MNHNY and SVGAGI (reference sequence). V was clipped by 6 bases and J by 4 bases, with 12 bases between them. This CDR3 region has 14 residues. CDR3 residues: CASSRGRGTGELFF. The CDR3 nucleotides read TGTGCCAGCAGCCGCGGTCGGGGCACCGGGGAGCTGTTTTTT.

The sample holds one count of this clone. CDR3 sequence: CASSPRQGIDNEQFF. In DNA form, the CDR3 reads TGTGCCAGCAGTCCTCGACAGGGGATCGACAATGAGCAGTTCTTC. The J gene is TRBJ2-1, the V gene TRBV28, with 8 bases aligning to TRBD1. The CDR3 has 15 residues. V lost 5 bases, J lost 5 bases, and 8 bases stayed unmatched. Looked up from germline, CDR1 is MDHEN and CDR2 is SYDVKM. Full variable domain (remainder filled in from reference TRBV28 and TRBJ2-1): DVKVTQSSRYLVKRTGEKVFLECVQDMDHENMFWYRQDPGLGLRLIYFSYDVKMKEKGDIPEGYSVSREKKERFSLILESASTNQTSMYLCASSPRQGIDNEQFFGPGTRLTVL.

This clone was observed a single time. CDR3 sequence reads: CASSGWRDNEQFF. Here the CDR3 DNA reads TGTGCCAGCAGCGGGTGGCGGGACAATGAGCAGTTCTTC. This chain links TRBV5-8 with TRBJ2-1; D perhaps matches TRBD2 (5 bases). The CDR3 length is 13 residues. V was shortened by 4 bases and J by 5 bases, with 10 bases between the two germline ends. Germline values: CDR1 SGHTS, CDR2 YDEGEE.

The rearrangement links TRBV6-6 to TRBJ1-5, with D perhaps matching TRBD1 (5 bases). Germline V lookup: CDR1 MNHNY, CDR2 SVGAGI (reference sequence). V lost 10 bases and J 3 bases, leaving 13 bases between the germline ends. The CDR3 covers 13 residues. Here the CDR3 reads CATGDRNNQPQHF. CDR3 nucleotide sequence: TGTGCCACCGGAGACAGAAACAATCAGCCCCAGCATTTT.

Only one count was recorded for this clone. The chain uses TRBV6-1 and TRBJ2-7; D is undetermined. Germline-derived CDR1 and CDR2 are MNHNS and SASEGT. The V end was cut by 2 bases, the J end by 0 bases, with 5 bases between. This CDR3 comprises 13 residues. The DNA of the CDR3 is TGTGCCAGCAGTGAATCAGGCTCCTACGAGCAGTACTTC. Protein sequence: CASSESGSYEQYF.

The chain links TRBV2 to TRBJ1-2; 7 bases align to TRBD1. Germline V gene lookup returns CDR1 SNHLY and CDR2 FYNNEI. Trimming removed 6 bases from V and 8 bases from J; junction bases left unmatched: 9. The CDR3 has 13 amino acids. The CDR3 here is CASRVGQPDGYTF. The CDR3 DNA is TGTGCCAGCAGGGTGGGACAGCCTGACGGCTACACCTTC.

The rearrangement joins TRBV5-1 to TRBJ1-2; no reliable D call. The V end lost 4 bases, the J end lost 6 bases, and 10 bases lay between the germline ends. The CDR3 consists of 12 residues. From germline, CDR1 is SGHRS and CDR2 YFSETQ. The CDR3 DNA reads TGCGCCAGCAGCCCGGACGGGAATGGCTACACCTTC. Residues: CASSPDGNGYTF.

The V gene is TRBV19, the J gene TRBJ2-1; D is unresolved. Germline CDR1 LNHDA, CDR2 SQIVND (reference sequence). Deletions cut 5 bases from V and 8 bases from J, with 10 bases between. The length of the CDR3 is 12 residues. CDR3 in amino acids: CASSYGEDEQFF. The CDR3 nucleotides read TGTGCCAGTAGTTACGGAGAGGATGAGCAGTTCTTC. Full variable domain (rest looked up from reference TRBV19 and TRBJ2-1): DGGITQSPKYLFRKEGQNVTLSCEQNLNHDAMYWYRQDPGQGLRLIYYSQIVNDFQKGDIAEGYSVSREKKESFPLTVTSAQKNPTAFYLCASSYGEDEQFFGPGTRLTVL.

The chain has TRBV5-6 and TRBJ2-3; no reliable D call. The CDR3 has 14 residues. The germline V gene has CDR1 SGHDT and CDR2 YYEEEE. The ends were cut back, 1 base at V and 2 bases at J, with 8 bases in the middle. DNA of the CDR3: TGTGCCAGCAGCTTGCTTACTGACACAGATACGCAGTATTTT. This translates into CASSLLTDTDTQYF.

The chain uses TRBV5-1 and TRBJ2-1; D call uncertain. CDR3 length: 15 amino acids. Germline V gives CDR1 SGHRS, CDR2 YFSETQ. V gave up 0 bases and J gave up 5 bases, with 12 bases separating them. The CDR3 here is CASSLELSENNEQFF. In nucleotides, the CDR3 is TGCGCCAGCAGCTTGGAGCTAAGCGAAAACAATGAGCAGTTCTTC.

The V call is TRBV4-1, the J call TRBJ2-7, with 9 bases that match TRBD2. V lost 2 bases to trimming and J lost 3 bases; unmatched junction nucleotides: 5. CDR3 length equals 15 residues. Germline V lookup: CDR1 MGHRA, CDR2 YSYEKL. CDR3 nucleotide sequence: TGCGCCAGCAGCCAAATAATAGCGGGAGACTACGAGCAGTACTTC. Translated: CASSQIIAGDYEQYF.

The CDR3 reads CASSHAGGYEQFF. CDR3 nucleotide sequence: TGTGCCAGTAGCCATGCGGGGGGGTATGAGCAGTTCTTC. The chain has TRBV19 and TRBJ2-1, with 9 positions matching TRBD2. Germline V CDR1 and CDR2: LNHDA, SQIVND (reference sequence). This CDR3 contains 13 residues. Unmatched junction bases numbered 5, after V lost 6 bases and J lost 8 bases. The complete variable domain, with remaining parts taken from reference TRBV19 and TRBJ2-1, reads DGGITQSPKYLFRKEGQNVTLSCEQNLNHDAMYWYRQDPGQGLRLIYYSQIVNDFQKGDIAEGYSVSREKKESFPLTVTSAQKNPTAFYLCASSHAGGYEQFFGPGTRLTVL.

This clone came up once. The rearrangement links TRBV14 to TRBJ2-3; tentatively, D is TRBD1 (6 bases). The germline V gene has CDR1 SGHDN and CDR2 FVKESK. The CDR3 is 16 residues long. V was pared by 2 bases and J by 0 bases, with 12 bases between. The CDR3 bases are TGTGCCAGCAGCCAATTTGGGGGCCGTAGCACAGATACGCAGTATTTT. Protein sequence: CASSQFGGRSTDTQYF.